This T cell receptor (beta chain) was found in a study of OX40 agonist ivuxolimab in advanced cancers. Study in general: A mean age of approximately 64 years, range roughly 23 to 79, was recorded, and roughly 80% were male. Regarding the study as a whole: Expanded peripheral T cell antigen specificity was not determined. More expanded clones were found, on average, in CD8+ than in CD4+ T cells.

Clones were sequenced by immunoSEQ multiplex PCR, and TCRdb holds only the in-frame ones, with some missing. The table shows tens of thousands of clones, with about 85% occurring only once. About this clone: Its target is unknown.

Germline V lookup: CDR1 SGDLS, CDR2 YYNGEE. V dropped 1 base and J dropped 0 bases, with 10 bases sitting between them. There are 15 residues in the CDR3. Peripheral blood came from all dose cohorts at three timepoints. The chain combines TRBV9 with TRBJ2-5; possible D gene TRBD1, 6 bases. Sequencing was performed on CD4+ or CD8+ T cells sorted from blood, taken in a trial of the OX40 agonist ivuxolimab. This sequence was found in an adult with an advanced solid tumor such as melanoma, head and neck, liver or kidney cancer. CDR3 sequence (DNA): TGTGCCAGCAGCGTAAATCAGGGGTACCAAGAGACCCAGTACTTC. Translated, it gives CASSVNQGYQETQYF.